This T cell receptor (beta chain) was recovered during a study of response to subunit inactivated influenza vaccine. Study findings and constraints: It was the authors' suggestion that each seasonal influenza vaccination recruits few new T cells.

Each CDR3 protein is one row after TCRdb ran MiXCR on the RT-PCR reads. Among around 580,000 distinct CDR3 sequences listed, 14% were seen once. Comments on this clonotype: As yet, its antigen is unknown.

V shed 5 bases and J 0 bases; nucleotides not matched to a gene: 13. Germline values: CDR1 SGHAT, CDR2 FQNNGV. The length of the CDR3 is 17 residues. The sample here was PBMCs from blood, taken 12 days after vaccination. V is TRBV11-2 and J is TRBJ2-7, with 7 nucleotides matching TRBD1. The TCR comes from a man aged 45 to 65 who received an inactivated influenza vaccine. The CDR3 region is CASSPVRGTASSYEQYF. CDR3 coding DNA: TGTGCCAGCAGCCCGGTTAGAGGGACAGCAAGCTCCTACGAGCAGTACTTC.